This T cell receptor (beta chain) is drawn from a study of tumor-infiltrating lymphocytes in primary liver carcinoma. This CDR3 has 15 amino acids. The germline gives CDR1 SGHAT, CDR2 FQNNGV. This clonotype occurred a few times. This may be a read error, as it is one base from a much larger clone. For each extraction, RNA and DNA were obtained together from about 19-30 mg of unsorted bulk tissue. A constant-region primer served to make TCR beta cDNA from approximately 490 ng total RNA. A slightly modified ARM-PCR protocol with three nested multiplex PCR rounds produced these TCR beta libraries. Investigators reported that the first two PCR rounds, at about 9 cycles each, used TRBV1-TRBV30 forward primers with a C-beta reverse primer. A single record per CDR3 protein comes from TCRdb applying MiXCR to the multiplex PCR reads. The sample contains roughly 30,000 distinct CDR3 sequences, 71% of which appear only once.

The TCR comes from a woman in her 30s with primary liver carcinoma and hepatitis B virus infection. This chain connects TRBV11-2 to TRBJ2-7, with 7 positions matching TRBD2. Sequences were obtained from liver tumor tissue from sampling region 3. Sample subset: tumor region T3, left-lateral pole. Written as DNA, the CDR3 is TGTGCCAGCAGCCTCGGACTAGGCCCGGGAAACGAGCGGTACTTC. Protein: CASSLGLGPGNERYF.